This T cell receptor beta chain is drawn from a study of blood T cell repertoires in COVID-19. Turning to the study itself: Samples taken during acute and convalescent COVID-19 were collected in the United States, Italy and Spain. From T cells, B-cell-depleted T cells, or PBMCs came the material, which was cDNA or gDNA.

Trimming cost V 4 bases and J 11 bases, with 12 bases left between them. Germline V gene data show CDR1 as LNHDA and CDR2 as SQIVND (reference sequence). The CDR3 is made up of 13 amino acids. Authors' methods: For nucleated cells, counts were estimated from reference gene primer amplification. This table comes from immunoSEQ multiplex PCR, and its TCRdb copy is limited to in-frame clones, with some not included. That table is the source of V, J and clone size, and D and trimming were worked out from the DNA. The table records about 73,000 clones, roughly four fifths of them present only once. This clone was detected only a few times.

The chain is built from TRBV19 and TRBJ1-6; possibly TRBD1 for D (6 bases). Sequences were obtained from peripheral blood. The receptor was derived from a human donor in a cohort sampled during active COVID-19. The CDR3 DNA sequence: TGTGCCAGTAGTACTACAGGGAAAGCACCCCTCCACTTT. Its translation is CASSTTGKAPLHF.